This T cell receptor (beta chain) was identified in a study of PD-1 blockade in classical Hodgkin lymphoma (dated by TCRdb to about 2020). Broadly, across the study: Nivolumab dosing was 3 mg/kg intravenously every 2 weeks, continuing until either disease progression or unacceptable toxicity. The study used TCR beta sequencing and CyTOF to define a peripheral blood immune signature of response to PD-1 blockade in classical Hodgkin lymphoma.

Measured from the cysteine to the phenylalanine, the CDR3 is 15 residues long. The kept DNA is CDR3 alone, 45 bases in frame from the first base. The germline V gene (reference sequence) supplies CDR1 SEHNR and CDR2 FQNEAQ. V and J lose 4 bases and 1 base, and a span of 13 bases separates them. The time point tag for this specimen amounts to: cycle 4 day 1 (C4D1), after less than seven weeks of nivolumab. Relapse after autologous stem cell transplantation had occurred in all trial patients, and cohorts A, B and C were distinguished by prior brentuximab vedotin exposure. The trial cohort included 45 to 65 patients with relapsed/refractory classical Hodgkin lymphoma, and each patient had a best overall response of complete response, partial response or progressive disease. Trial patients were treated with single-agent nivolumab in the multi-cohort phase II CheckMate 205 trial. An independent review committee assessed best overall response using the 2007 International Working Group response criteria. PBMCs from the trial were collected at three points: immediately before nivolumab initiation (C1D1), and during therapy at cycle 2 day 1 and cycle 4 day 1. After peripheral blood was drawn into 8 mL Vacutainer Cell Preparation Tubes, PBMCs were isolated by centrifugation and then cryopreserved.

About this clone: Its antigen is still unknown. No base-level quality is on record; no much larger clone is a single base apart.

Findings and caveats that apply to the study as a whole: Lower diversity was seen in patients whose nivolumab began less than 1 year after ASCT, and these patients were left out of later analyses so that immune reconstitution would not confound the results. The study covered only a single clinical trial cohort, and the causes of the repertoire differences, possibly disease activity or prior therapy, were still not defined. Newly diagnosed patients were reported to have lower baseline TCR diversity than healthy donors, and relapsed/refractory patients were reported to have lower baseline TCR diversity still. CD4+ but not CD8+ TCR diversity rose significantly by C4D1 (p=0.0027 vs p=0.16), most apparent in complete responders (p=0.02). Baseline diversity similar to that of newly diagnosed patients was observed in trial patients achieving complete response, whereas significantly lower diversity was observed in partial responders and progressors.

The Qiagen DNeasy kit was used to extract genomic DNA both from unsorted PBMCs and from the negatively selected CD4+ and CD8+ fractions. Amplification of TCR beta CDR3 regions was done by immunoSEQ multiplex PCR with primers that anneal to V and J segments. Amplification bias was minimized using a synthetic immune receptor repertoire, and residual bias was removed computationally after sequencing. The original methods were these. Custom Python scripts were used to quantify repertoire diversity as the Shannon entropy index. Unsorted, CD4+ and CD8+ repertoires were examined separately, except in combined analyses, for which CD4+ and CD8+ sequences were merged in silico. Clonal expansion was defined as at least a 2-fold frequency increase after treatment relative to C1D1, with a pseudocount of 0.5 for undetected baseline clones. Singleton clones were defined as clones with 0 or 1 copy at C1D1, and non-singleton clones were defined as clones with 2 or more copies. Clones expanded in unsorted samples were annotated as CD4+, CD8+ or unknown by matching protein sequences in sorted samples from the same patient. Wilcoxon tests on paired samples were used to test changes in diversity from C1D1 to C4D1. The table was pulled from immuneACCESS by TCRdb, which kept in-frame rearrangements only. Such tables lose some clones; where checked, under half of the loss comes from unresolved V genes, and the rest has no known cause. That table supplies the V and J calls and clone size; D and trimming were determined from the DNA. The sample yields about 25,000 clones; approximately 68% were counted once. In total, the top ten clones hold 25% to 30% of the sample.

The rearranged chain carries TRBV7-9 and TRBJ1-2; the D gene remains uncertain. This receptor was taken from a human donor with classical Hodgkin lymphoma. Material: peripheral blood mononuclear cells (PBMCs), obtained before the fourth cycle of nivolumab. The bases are TGTGCCAGCAGCTCCAGGACCCTTCTTAACTATGGCTACACCTTC. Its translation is CASSSRTLLNYGYTF.